The sequence of this T cell receptor (beta chain) was determined in a study of a mutant IDH1 vaccine in newly diagnosed glioma. Study context: The study gave patients eight vaccinations in weeks 1, 3, 5, 7, 11, 15, 19, 23.

About this clone itself: Its antigen is undetermined.

Sequencing used immunoSEQ multiplex PCR; TCRdb keeps in-frame clones, though not all of them. The sample has approximately 39,000 clones; roughly four fifths are singletons. Study-level points and caveats: Shifts in the top peripheral T cell clonotypes seemed unrelated to pseudoprogression.

Germline V gene lookup returns CDR1 SGHNT and CDR2 YYREEE (reference sequence). The V segment lost 2 bases and the J segment 8 bases; nucleotides outside the gene matches: 5. CDR3 size: 13 residues. Sample time point: week 5, during vaccination. What each vaccine dose contained was 300 ug of mutant IDH1 20-mer peptide, accompanied by topical imiquimod. The origin of this receptor is a man in his forties or fifties with glioma. The rearrangement links TRBV5-4 to TRBJ1-2, with TRBD1 identical over 8 bases. The sequencing used PBMCs, collected from a glioma patient whose treatment included an IDH1 peptide vaccine. This CDR3 reads CASSLQGVIGYTF. CDR3 in DNA: TGTGCCAGCAGCTTACAGGGGGTAATCGGCTACACCTTC.